A selection of T cell receptor beta chains follows, all from one sample in a study of blood T cell repertoires in COVID-19. Generated by immunoSEQ multiplex PCR, the TCRdb table keeps only in-frame clones and is missing some. The sample has approximately 200,000 clones, approximately 83% seen once. Material: peripheral blood. The receptor set was obtained from a man aged 55-75 years with acute or convalescent COVID-19. The CDR3 runs from the conserved cysteine through the conserved F or W. Each record gives: V gene, J gene, clone size, D gene, CDR3 protein, CDR3 DNA. D genes are given only for firm matches. Clone size is given for some rows only: seen once, a few or many times, or a class if the clone is expanded.

v_call: TRBV10-3; j_call: TRBJ2-3; clone_size: .; d_call: .; cdr3_aa: CAISETSTDTQYF; cdr3_nt: TGTGCCATCAGTGAGACTAGCACAGATACGCAGTATTTT
v_call: TRBV18; j_call: TRBJ2-3; clone_size: .; d_call: TRBD2; cdr3_aa: CASSRLAGRTDTQYF; cdr3_nt: TGTGCCAGCTCACGGCTAGCGGGCCGCACAGATACGCAGTATTTT
v_call: TRBV27; j_call: TRBJ2-7; clone_size: .; d_call: TRBD2; cdr3_aa: CASSRAGAPDEQYF; cdr3_nt: TGTGCCAGCAGTCGAGCGGGAGCCCCAGACGAGCAGTACTTC
v_call: TRBV5-1; j_call: TRBJ1-3; clone_size: once; d_call: .; cdr3_aa: CASTPTGNGNTIYF; cdr3_nt: TGCGCCAGCACTCCCACAGGGAACGGAAACACCATATATTTT
v_call: TRBV19; j_call: TRBJ1-1; clone_size: .; d_call: TRBD1; cdr3_aa: CASSIRQGAQATEAFF; cdr3_nt: TGTGCCAGTAGTATACGACAGGGGGCGCAGGCCACTGAAGCTTTCTTT
v_call: TRBV18; j_call: TRBJ2-7; clone_size: .; d_call: TRBD1; cdr3_aa: CASSRRDRVSEQYF; cdr3_nt: TGTGCCAGCTCACGCCGGGACAGGGTTTCCGAGCAGTACTTC
v_call: TRBV9; j_call: TRBJ2-2; clone_size: few; d_call: TRBD2; cdr3_aa: CASSVVAGVNTGELFF; cdr3_nt: TGTGCCAGCAGCGTAGTAGCGGGAGTCAACACCGGGGAGCTGTTTTTT
v_call: TRBV12-5; j_call: TRBJ1-5; clone_size: .; d_call: TRBD1; cdr3_aa: CASGQDRGGNQPQHF; cdr3_nt: TGTGCTAGTGGACAGGACAGGGGTGGAAATCAGCCCCAGCATTTT
v_call: TRBV7-2; j_call: TRBJ2-4; clone_size: few; d_call: TRBD1; cdr3_aa: CASSETGGVAKNIQYF; cdr3_nt: TGTGCCAGCAGCGAAACAGGGGGCGTCGCCAAAAACATTCAGTACTTC
v_call: TRBV7-2; j_call: TRBJ2-2; clone_size: .; d_call: TRBD2; cdr3_aa: CASSLREGRDTGELFF; cdr3_nt: TGTGCCAGCAGCTTAAGGGAGGGCCGGGACACCGGGGAGCTGTTTTTT
v_call: TRBV5-1; j_call: TRBJ2-7; clone_size: .; d_call: TRBD2; cdr3_aa: CASSLGASGYEQYF; cdr3_nt: TGCGCCAGCAGCTTGGGCGCTAGCGGCTACGAGCAGTACTTC
v_call: TRBV28; j_call: TRBJ1-2; clone_size: .; d_call: .; cdr3_aa: CASSLYSGQGGYTF; cdr3_nt: TGTGCCAGCAGTTTATACTCTGGGCAAGGTGGCTACACCTTC
v_call: TRBV28; j_call: TRBJ2-7; clone_size: .; d_call: TRBD2; cdr3_aa: CASSKAGASYEQYF; cdr3_nt: TGTGCCAGCAGTAAAGCGGGAGCGTCCTACGAGCAGTACTTC
v_call: TRBV28; j_call: TRBJ1-6; clone_size: .; d_call: .; cdr3_aa: CASSLSGAPLHF; cdr3_nt: TGTGCCAGCAGCCTTTCGGGTGCACCCCTCCACTTT
v_call: TRBV9; j_call: TRBJ2-1; clone_size: .; d_call: TRBD2; cdr3_aa: CASSPRGTSGIYNEQFF; cdr3_nt: TGTGCCAGCAGCCCCAGAGGGACTAGCGGGATATACAATGAGCAGTTCTTC
v_call: TRBV28; j_call: TRBJ1-1; clone_size: .; d_call: TRBD1; cdr3_aa: CASSYLRGLYQNTEAFF; cdr3_nt: TGTGCCAGCAGCTACCTCAGGGGGCTATATCAGAACACTGAAGCTTTCTTT
v_call: TRBV2; j_call: TRBJ2-7; clone_size: .; d_call: TRBD2; cdr3_aa: CASSYRLLAGGRGGNEQYF; cdr3_nt: TGTGCCAGCAGTTACCGTCTACTAGCGGGAGGCAGGGGCGGGAACGAGCAGTACTTC
v_call: TRBV7-9; j_call: TRBJ2-3; clone_size: .; d_call: TRBD2; cdr3_aa: CASSFRLGTSASTDTQYF; cdr3_nt: TGTGCCAGCAGCTTTCGCCTCGGGACTAGCGCGAGCACAGATACGCAGTATTTT
v_call: TRBV28; j_call: TRBJ1-3; clone_size: .; d_call: .; cdr3_aa: CASSLPSGNTIYF; cdr3_nt: TGTGCCAGCAGTCTCCCCTCTGGAAACACCATATATTTT
v_call: TRBV19; j_call: TRBJ1-1; clone_size: .; d_call: .; cdr3_aa: CASSSGVGTEAFF; cdr3_nt: TGTGCCAGTAGTTCGGGGGTAGGCACTGAAGCTTTCTTT
v_call: TRBV3-1/TRBV3-2; j_call: TRBJ2-3; clone_size: .; d_call: TRBD2; cdr3_aa: CASSQDRLAGTTDTQYF; cdr3_nt: TGTGCCAGCAGCCAAGATCGACTAGCGGGGACCACAGATACGCAGTATTTT
v_call: TRBV28; j_call: TRBJ1-1; clone_size: .; d_call: TRBD1; cdr3_aa: CASSLTGGTGDTEAFF; cdr3_nt: TGTGCCAGCAGTTTAACGGGGGGGACAGGGGACACTGAAGCTTTCTTT
v_call: TRBV19; j_call: TRBJ2-1; clone_size: .; d_call: TRBD2; cdr3_aa: CASSRPGLADSYNEQFF; cdr3_nt: TGTGCCAGTAGTCGACCGGGACTAGCGGACTCCTACAATGAGCAGTTCTTC
v_call: TRBV4-1; j_call: TRBJ1-2; clone_size: .; d_call: .; cdr3_aa: CASSPSGNYGYTF; cdr3_nt: TGCGCCAGCAGCCCCTCGGGGAACTATGGCTACACCTTC
v_call: TRBV27; j_call: TRBJ2-7; clone_size: .; d_call: .; cdr3_aa: CASSLKARGGEQYF; cdr3_nt: TGTGCCAGCAGTTTAAAGGCAAGGGGGGGCGAGCAGTACTTC
v_call: TRBV5-4; j_call: TRBJ1-3; clone_size: .; d_call: TRBD1; cdr3_aa: CASSAAGGSGNTIYF; cdr3_nt: TGTGCCAGCAGTGCCGCAGGGGGCTCTGGAAACACCATATATTTT
v_call: TRBV7-8; j_call: TRBJ1-5; clone_size: .; d_call: .; cdr3_aa: CASSLDRLSNQPQHF; cdr3_nt: TGTGCCAGCAGCCTCGACAGGCTTAGCAATCAGCCCCAGCATTTT
v_call: TRBV29-1; j_call: TRBJ1-2; clone_size: .; d_call: .; cdr3_aa: CSVDADRTGYGYTF; cdr3_nt: TGCAGCGTTGACGCAGACAGGACCGGCTATGGCTACACCTTC
v_call: TRBV29-1; j_call: TRBJ2-3; clone_size: .; d_call: TRBD2; cdr3_aa: CSVSRLASDTQYF; cdr3_nt: TGCAGCGTTTCTAGACTAGCGTCGGATACGCAGTATTTT
v_call: TRBV25-1; j_call: TRBJ1-2; clone_size: .; d_call: TRBD1; cdr3_aa: CAALSGTADGYTF; cdr3_nt: TGTGCCGCATTATCCGGGACAGCCGATGGCTACACCTTC
v_call: TRBV2; j_call: TRBJ2-1; clone_size: .; d_call: TRBD2; cdr3_aa: CASESGGNEQFF; cdr3_nt: TGTGCCAGCGAATCCGGGGGGAATGAGCAGTTCTTC